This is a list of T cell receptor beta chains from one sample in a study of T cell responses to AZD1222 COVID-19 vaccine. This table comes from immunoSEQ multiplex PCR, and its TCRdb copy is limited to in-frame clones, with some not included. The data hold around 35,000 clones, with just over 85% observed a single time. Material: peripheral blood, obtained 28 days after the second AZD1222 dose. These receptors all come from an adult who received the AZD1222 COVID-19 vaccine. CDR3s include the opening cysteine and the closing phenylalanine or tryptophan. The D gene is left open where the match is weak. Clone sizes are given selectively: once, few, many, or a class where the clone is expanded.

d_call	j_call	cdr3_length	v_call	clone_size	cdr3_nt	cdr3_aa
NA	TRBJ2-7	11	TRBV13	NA	TGTGCCAGCAGCGATGCCTACGAGCAGTACTTC	CASSDAYEQYF
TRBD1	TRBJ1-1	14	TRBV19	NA	TGTGCCAGTAGTGGGACAGGCGTGAACACTGAAGCTTTCTTT	CASSGTGVNTEAFF
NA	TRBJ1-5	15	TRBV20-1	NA	TGCAGTGCTAGTTCCGGGGCGGGGAGCAATCAGCCCCAGCATTTT	CSASSGAGSNQPQHF
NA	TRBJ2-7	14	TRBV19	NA	TGTGCCAGTAGTACAGACCGCGTAAGCGACGAGCAGTACTTC	CASSTDRVSDEQYF
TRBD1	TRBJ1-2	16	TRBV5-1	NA	TGCGCCAGCGGTCCGGGGACAGGGGCCACGCAAAGCGGCTACACCTTC	CASGPGTGATQSGYTF
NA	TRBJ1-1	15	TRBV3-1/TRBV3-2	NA	TGTGCCAGCAGCCCCCACCAGGCGGGGGACACTGAAGCTTTCTTT	CASSPHQAGDTEAFF
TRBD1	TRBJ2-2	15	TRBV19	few	TGTGCCAGTAGTTTAGGGACAGGGGACACCGGGGAGCTGTTTTTT	CASSLGTGDTGELFF
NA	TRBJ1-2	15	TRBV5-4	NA	TGTGCCAGCAGCTTGGAACAGGGTGTGGACTATGGCTACACCTTC	CASSLEQGVDYGYTF
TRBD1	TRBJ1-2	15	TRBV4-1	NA	TGCGCCAGCAGCGTAGACAGGGGGTGGAATCGTGGCTACACCTTC	CASSVDRGWNRGYTF
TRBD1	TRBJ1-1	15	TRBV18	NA	TGTGCCAGCTCACCCTTGGGACAGGGAGCGACTGAAGCTTTCTTT	CASSPLGQGATEAFF
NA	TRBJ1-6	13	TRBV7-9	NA	TGTGCCAGCAGATTAGGGGACTTTTCACCCCTCCACTTT	CASRLGDFSPLHF
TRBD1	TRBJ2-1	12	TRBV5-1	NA	TGCGCCAGCAGCGGGACAGGCCACGGGCAGTTCTTC	CASSGTGHGQFF
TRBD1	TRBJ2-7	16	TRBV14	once	TGTGCCAGCAGCTCGCACCACGGGACAGGGGGTGTCGAGCAGTACTTC	CASSSHHGTGGVEQYF
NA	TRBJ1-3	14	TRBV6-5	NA	TGTGCCAGCATCATGGACATGTCTGGAAACACCATATATTTT	CASIMDMSGNTIYF
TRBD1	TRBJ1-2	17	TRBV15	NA	TGTGCCACCAGCAGAGGGACAGGGGCCGCCCCGACCTATGGCTACACCTTC	CATSRGTGAAPTYGYTF
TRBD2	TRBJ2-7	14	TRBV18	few	TGTGCCAGCTCACCCCCGGGACTAGTATACGAGCAGTACTTC	CASSPPGLVYEQYF
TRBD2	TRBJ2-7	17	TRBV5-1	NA	TGCGCCAGCCGTGGGGCTAGCGGGAGGACCCTCTCCTACGAGCAGTACTTC	CASRGASGRTLSYEQYF
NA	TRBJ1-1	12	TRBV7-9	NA	TGTGCCAGCAGCGATATTAACACTGAAGCTTTCTTT	CASSDINTEAFF
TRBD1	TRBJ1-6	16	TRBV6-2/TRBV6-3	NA	TGTGCCAGCAGCCCTCGGACAGGGGGCGCAGTGTCACCCCTCCACTTT	CASSPRTGGAVSPLHF
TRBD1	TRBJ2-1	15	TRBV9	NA	TGTGCCAGCAGCCCCCGGGACAGGGGTAACAATGAGCAGTTCTTC	CASSPRDRGNNEQFF
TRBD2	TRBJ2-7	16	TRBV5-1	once	TGCGCCAGCAGCGGAGTAGCGGGAGCAACGTACTACGAGCAGTACTTC	CASSGVAGATYYEQYF
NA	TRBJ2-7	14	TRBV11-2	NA	TGTGCCAGCTCCTGGGCAGGGCCTTCCTACGAGCAGTACTTC	CASSWAGPSYEQYF
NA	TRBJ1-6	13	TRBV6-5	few	TGTGCCAGCAGTTTAATCGGGAATTCACCCCTCCACTTT	CASSLIGNSPLHF
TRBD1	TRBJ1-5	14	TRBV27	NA	TGTGCCAGCAGTTTCAGGGGGGGCAATCAGCCCCAGCATTTT	CASSFRGGNQPQHF
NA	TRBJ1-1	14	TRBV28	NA	TGTGCCAGCAATGGGGGGGTCCCGAACACTGAAGCTTTCTTT	CASNGGVPNTEAFF
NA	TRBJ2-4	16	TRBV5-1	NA	TGCGCCAGCAGTTCATCAGGGGTGGAAGCCAAAAACATTCAGTACTTC	CASSSSGVEAKNIQYF
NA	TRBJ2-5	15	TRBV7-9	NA	TGTGCCAGCAGCTTTAGGGGAGGAGACCAAGAGACCCAGTACTTC	CASSFRGGDQETQYF
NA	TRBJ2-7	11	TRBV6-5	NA	TGTGCCAGCAGTTACTCCGACGAGCAGTACTTC	CASSYSDEQYF
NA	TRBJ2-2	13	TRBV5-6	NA	TGTGCCAGCAGCATCGACAACACCGGGGAGCTGTTTTTT	CASSIDNTGELFF
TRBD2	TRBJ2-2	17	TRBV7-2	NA	TGTGCCAGCAGCCCGGGACTAGCGGGGGCGAACACCGGGGAGCTGTTTTTT	CASSPGLAGANTGELFF
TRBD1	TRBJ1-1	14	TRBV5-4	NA	TGTGCCAGCAGCTTGGCTGACAGGGACACTGAAGCTTTCTTT	CASSLADRDTEAFF
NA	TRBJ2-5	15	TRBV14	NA	TGTGCCAGCAGCCAAGATTGGGGTATCCAAGAGACCCAGTACTTC	CASSQDWGIQETQYF
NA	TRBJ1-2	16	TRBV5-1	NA	TGCGCCAGCAGCCGTGCCTCAGCTCGTAACTCCGATGGCTACACCTTC	CASSRASARNSDGYTF
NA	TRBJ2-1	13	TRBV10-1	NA	TGCGCCAGCAGTACAGGACCTTACAATGAGCAGTTCTTC	CASSTGPYNEQFF
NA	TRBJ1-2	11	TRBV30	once	TGTGCCTGGAACAACTCCCCTGGCTACACCTTC	CAWNNSPGYTF
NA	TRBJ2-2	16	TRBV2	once	TGTGCCAGCAGGAGGCTCGAGAGGGAGCAGCCCGGGGAGCTGTTTTTT	CASRRLEREQPGELFF
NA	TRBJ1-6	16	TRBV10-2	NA	TGCGCCAGCAGTAGGTCAGGGCAATCCTATAATTCACCCCTCCACTTT	CASSRSGQSYNSPLHF
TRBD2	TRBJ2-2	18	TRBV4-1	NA	TGCGCCAGCAGCCAAGATGCTAGCGGGAGTCGTGGCACCGGGGAGCTGTTTTTT	CASSQDASGSRGTGELFF
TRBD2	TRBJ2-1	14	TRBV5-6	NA	TGTGCCAGCAGCTTGGAGGTTAGCGGGGTGGGGCAGTTCTTC	CASSLEVSGVGQFF
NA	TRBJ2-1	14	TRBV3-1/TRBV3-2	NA	TGTGCCAGCAGCGCTAGGGGGGGCTACAATGAGCAGTTCTTC	CASSARGGYNEQFF
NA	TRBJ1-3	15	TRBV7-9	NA	TGTGCCAGCAGCCGAAGGGTGGTCTTAAGAGACACCATATATTTT	CASSRRVVLRDTIYF
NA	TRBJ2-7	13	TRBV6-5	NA	TGTGCCAGCTTTACGTTCAGCTCCTACGAGCAGTACTTC	CASFTFSSYEQYF
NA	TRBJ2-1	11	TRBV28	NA	TGTGCCAGCAGTTATTTCAATGAGCAGTTCTTC	CASSYFNEQFF
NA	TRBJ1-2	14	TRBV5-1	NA	TGCGCCAGCAGCCCTGGGACAAAAAACTATGGCTACACCTTC	CASSPGTKNYGYTF
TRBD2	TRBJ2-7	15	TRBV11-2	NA	TGTGCCAGCAGCTTAGTTCCACTAGCGGGAGTCGAGCAGTACTTC	CASSLVPLAGVEQYF
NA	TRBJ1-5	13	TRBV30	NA	TGTGCCTGGAGTCCAGGACACAATCAGCCCCAGCATTTT	CAWSPGHNQPQHF
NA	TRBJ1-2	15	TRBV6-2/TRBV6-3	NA	TGTGCCAGCAGTTACTATGATCCCCCTGACTATGGCTACACCTTC	CASSYYDPPDYGYTF